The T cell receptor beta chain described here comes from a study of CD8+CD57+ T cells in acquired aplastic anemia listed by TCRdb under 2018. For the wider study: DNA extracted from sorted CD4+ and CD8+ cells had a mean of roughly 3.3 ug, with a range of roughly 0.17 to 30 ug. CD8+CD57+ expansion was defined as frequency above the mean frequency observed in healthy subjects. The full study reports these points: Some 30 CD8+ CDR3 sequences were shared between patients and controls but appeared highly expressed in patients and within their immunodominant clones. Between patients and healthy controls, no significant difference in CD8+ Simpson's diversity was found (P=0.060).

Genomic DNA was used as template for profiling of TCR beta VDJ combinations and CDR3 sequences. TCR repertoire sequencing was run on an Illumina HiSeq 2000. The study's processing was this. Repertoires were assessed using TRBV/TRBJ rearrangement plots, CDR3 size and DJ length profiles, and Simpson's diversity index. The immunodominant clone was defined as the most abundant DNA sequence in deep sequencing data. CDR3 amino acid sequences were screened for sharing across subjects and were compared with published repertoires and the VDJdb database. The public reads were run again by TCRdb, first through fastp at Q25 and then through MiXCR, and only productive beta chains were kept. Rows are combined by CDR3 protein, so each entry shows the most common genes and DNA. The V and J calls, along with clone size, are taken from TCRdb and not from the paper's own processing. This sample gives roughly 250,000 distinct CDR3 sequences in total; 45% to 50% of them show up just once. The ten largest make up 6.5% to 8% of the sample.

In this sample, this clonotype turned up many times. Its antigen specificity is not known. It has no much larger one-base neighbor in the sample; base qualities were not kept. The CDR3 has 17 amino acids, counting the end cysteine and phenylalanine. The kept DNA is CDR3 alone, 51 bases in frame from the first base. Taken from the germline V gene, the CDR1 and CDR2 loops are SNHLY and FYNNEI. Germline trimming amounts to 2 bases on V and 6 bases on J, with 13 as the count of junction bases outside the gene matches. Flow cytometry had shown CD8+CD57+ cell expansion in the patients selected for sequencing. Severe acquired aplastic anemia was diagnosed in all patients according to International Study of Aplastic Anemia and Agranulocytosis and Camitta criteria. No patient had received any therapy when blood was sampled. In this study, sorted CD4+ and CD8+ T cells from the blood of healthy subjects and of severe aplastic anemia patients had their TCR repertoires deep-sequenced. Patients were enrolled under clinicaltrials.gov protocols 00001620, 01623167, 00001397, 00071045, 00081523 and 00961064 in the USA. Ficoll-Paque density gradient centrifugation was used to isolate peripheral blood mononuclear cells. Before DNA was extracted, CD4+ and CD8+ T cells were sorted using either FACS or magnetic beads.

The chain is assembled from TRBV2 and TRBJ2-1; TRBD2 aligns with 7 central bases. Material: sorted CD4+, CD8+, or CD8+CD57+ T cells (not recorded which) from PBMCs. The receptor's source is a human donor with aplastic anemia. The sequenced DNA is TGTGCCAGCAGTGAAAAGCTAAGAGGACTAGTGAGCAATGAGCAGTTCTTC. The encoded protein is CASSEKLRGLVSNEQFF. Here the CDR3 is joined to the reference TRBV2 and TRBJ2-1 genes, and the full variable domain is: EPEVTQTPSHQVTQMGQEVILRCVPISNHLYFYWYRQILGQKVEFLVSFYNNEISEKSEIFDDQFSVERPDGSNFTLKIRSTKLEDSAMYFCASSEKLRGLVSNEQFFGPGTRLTVL.